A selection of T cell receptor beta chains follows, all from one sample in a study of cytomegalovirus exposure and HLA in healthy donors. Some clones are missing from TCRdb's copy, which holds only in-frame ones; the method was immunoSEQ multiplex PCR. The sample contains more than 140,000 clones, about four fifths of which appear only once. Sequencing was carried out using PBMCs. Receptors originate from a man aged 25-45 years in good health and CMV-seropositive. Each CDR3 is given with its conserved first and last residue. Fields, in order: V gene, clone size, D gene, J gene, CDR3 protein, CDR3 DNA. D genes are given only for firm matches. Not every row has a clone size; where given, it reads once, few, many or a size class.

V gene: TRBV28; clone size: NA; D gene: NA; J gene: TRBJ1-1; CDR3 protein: CASSLSLRVTEAFF; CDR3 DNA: TGTGCCAGCAGTTTGTCACTCAGGGTGACTGAAGCTTTCTTT
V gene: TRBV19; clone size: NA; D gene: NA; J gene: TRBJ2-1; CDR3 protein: CASSIGRFYNEQFF; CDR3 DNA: TGTGCCAGTAGTATTGGCAGGTTCTACAATGAGCAGTTCTTC
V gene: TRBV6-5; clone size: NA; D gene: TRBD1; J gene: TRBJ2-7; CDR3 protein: CASSWDRDSYEQYF; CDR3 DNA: TGTGCCAGCAGTTGGGACAGGGACTCCTACGAGCAGTACTTC
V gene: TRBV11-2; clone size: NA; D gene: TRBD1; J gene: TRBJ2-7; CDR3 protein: CASSATGGGGEQYF; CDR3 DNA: TGTGCCAGCAGCGCTACAGGGGGTGGTGGTGAGCAGTACTTC
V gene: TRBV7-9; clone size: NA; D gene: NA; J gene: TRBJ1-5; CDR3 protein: CASSLGWGDYSNQPQHF; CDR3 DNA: TGTGCCAGCAGCTTGGGTTGGGGGGATTATAGCAATCAGCCCCAGCATTTT
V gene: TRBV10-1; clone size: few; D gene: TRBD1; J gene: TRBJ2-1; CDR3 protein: CASSDSGTVNEQFF; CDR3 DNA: TGCGCCAGCAGCGATTCCGGGACAGTGAATGAGCAGTTCTTC
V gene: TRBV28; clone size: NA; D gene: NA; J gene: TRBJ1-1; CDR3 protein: CASSPYRMVDTEAFF; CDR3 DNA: TGTGCCAGCAGCCCGTATAGAATGGTGGACACTGAAGCTTTCTTT
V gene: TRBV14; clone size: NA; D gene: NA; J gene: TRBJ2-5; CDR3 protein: CASSLSHPRGTQYF; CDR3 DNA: TGTGCCAGCAGCCTGTCGCATCCGCGTGGGACCCAGTACTTC
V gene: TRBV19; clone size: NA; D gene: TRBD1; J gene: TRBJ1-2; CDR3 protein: CASSTLLTRDRSYGYTF; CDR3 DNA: TGTGCCAGTAGTACGCTCCTCACCCGGGACAGGTCCTATGGCTACACCTTC
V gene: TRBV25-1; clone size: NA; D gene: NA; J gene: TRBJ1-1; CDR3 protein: CASSEYKDRSEAFF; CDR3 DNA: TGTGCCAGCAGTGAATATAAAGACAGGTCTGAAGCTTTCTTT
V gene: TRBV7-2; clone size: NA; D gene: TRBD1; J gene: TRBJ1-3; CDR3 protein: CASSSGTGGAGNTIYF; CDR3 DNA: TGTGCCAGCAGCTCGGGGACAGGGGGGGCTGGAAACACCATATATTTT
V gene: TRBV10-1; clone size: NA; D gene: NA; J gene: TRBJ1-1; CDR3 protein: CASSESIWETEAFF; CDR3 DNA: TGCGCCAGCAGTGAGTCGATTTGGGAGACTGAAGCTTTCTTT
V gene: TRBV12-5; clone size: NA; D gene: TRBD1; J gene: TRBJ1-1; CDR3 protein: CASGLGTDRGLTEAFF; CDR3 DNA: TGTGCTAGTGGTTTGGGCACGGACAGGGGACTCACTGAAGCTTTCTTT
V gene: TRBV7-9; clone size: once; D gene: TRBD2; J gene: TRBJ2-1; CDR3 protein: CASSLQRGTYNEQFF; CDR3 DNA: TGTGCCAGCAGCTTACAGCGGGGAACCTACAATGAGCAGTTCTTC
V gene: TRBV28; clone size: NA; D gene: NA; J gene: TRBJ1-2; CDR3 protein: CASRVGERGYTF; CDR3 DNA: TGTGCCAGCAGAGTGGGTGAGCGCGGCTACACCTTC
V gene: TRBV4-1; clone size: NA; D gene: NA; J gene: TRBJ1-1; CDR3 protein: CASSHSPPTGAFF; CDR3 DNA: TGCGCCAGCAGCCACAGCCCCCCGACAGGAGCTTTCTTT
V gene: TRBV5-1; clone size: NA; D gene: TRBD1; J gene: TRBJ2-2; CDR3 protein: CASSLEQGEGGELFF; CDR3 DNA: TGCGCCAGCAGCTTGGAGCAGGGGGAAGGCGGGGAGCTGTTTTTT
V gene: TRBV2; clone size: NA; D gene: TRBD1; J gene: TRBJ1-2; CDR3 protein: CASTKGQDRNTF; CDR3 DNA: TGTGCCAGCACCAAGGGACAGGATCGGAACACCTTC
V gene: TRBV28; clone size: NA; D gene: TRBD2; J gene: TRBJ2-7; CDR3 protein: CASSSHSGNSYEQYF; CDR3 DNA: TGTGCCAGCAGTTCCCATAGCGGGAACTCCTACGAGCAGTACTTC
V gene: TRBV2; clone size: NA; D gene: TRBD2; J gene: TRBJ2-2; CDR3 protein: CASSYLGVAGFTGELFF; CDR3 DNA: TGTGCCAGCAGTTATTTAGGGGTAGCGGGATTCACCGGGGAGCTGTTTTTT
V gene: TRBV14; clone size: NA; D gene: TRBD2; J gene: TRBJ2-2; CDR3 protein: CASSQDHPSGRTGELFF; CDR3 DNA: TGTGCCAGCAGCCAAGATCACCCTAGCGGGAGAACCGGGGAGCTGTTTTTT
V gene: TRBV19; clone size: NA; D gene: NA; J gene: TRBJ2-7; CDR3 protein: CASSISGRGNSYEQYF; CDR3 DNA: TGTGCCAGTAGTATCAGTGGGAGGGGGAACTCCTACGAGCAGTACTTC
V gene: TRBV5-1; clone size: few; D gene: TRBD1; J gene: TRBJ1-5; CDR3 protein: CASRPGQDNQPQHF; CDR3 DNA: TGCGCCAGCAGACCGGGACAGGACAATCAGCCCCAGCATTTT
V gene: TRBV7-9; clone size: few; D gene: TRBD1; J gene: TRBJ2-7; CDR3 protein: CASSKGQVNTYEQYF; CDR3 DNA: TGTGCCAGCAGCAAAGGACAGGTCAACACCTACGAGCAGTACTTC
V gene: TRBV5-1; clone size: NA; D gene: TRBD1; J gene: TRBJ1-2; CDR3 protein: CASSTGQGDGYTF; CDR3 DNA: TGCGCCAGCAGCACGGGACAGGGCGATGGCTACACCTTC
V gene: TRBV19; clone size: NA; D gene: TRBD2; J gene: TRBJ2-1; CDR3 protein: CASSIVAGGINEQFF; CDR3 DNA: TGTGCCAGTAGTATTGTAGCGGGAGGAATTAATGAGCAGTTCTTC
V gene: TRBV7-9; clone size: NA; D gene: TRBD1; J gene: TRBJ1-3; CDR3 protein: CASSLVSGTETSNTIYF; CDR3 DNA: TGTGCCAGCAGCTTAGTCTCCGGGACAGAAACGAGCAACACCATATATTTT
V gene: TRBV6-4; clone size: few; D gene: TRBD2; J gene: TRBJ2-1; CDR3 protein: CASSGSGGYNEQFF; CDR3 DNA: TGTGCCAGCAGTGGAAGCGGGGGATACAATGAGCAGTTCTTC
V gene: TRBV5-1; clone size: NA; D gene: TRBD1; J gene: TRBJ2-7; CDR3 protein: CASSPTGSYEQYF; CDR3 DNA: TGCGCCAGCAGCCCGACAGGGTCCTACGAGCAGTACTTC
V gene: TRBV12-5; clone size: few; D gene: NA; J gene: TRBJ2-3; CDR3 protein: CASGAGVNTDTQYF; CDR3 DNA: TGTGCTAGTGGCGCAGGTGTCAACACAGATACGCAGTATTTT
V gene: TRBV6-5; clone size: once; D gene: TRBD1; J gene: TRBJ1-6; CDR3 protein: CASSYGIPGQGAPLHF; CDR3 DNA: TGTGCCAGCAGTTACGGGATTCCGGGACAGGGGGCACCCCTCCACTTT
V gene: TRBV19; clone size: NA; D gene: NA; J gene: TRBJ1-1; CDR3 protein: CASSPAPRRTEAFF; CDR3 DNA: TGTGCCAGTAGTCCAGCCCCCCGGAGGACTGAAGCTTTCTTT
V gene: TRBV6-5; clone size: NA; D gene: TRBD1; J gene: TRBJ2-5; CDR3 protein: CASSYTVGQTQETQYF; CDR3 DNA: TGTGCCAGCAGTTACACCGTGGGACAGACACAAGAGACCCAGTACTTC
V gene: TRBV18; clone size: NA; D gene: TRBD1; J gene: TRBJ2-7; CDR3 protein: CASSPPGTGSYEQYF; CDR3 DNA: TGTGCCAGCTCACCACCCGGGACAGGCTCCTACGAGCAGTACTTC
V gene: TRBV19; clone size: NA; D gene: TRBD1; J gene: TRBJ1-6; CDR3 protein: CASINDRGSPLHF; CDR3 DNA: TGTGCCAGTATTAACGACAGGGGTTCACCCCTCCACTTT
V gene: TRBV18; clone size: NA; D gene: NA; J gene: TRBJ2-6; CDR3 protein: CASSPSGRANVLTF; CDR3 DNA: TGTGCCAGCTCACCGAGCGGACGGGCCAACGTCCTGACTTTC
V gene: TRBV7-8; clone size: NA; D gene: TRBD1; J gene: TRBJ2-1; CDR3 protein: CASSVGQEREQFF; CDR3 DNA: TGTGCCAGCAGCGTGGGACAGGAGCGAGAGCAGTTCTTC
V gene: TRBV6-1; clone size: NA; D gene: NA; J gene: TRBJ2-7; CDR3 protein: CASSAVSTPSYEQYF; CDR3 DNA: TGTGCCAGCAGTGCCGTCTCTACCCCCTCCTACGAGCAGTACTTC
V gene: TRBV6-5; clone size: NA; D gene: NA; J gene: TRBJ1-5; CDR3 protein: CASSWAGNQPQHF; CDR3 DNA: TGTGCCAGCAGCTGGGCCGGCAATCAGCCCCAGCATTTT
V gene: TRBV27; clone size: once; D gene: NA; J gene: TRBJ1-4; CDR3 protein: CASSILGGKLFF; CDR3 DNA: TGTGCCAGCAGTATTTTAGGGGGAAAACTGTTTTTT
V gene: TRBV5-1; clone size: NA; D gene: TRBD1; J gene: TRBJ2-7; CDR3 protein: CASSSTGQGLKSPYEQYF; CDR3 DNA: TGCGCCAGCAGCTCCACGGGACAGGGATTAAAGTCGCCCTACGAGCAGTACTTC
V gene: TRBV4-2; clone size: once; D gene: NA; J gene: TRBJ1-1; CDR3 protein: CASSLVGQNTEAFF; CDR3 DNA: TGTGCCAGCAGCCTTGTTGGACAGAACACTGAAGCTTTCTTT
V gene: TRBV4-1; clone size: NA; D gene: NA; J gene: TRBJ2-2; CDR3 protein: CASSQGLASSPGELFF; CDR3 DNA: TGCGCCAGCAGCCAAGGCTTAGCCTCCTCGCCCGGGGAGCTGTTTTTT